The 18 T cell receptor beta chains reported below all come from one sample, sequenced in a study of T cells in localized non-small cell lung cancer. The method was immunoSEQ multiplex PCR; TCRdb's version includes in-frame clones alone and lacks a portion of them. In the table there are roughly 35,000 clones, around 90% of which are singletons. This sample comprised peripheral blood mononuclear cells, obtained before any cancer treatment. The receptors come from a female donor of 60 years or more with stage II lung adenocarcinoma.

The chain is built from TRBV27 and TRBJ1-1; D remains unclear. The CDR3 length is 13 residues. V lost 3 bases and J lost 1, with 6 bases in between. Germline lookup yields CDR1 MNHEY and CDR2 SMNVEV (reference sequence). The CDR3 nucleotides read TGTGCCAGCAGTTTGGGCGCGAACACTGAAGCTTTCTTT. Translated, it gives CASSLGANTEAFF.

The chain couples TRBV11-3 to TRBJ1-1; D is perhaps TRBD1 (6 bases). CDR1 is SGHNT and CDR2 is YENEEA in the germline V gene. The CDR3 has 13 residues. In DNA form, the CDR3 reads TGTCCCGAGACAGGTAACATGAACACTGAAGCTTTCTTT. Residues: CPETGNMNTEAFF.

J is TRBJ2-6 and V is TRBV9; no firm D call. Per the germline V gene, CDR1 is SGDLS and CDR2 is YYNGEE. V was trimmed by 1 base and J by 2 bases, leaving 1 base between them. This CDR3 comprises 13 residues. The CDR3 protein is CASSVPGANVLTF. CDR3 sequence (DNA): TGTGCCAGCAGCGTACCTGGGGCCAACGTCCTGACTTTC.

In regard to this clone: At one end the junction does not follow the germline gene, possibly because of a read error. The gene calls are TRBV27 and TRBJ1-1; D gene uncertain. Germline CDR1 MNHEY, CDR2 SMNVEV (reference sequence). The CDR3 extends over 17 amino acids. CDR3 residues: CASSISVPAGLNTEAFF. The CDR3, as DNA: TGTGCCAGCAGTATATCGGTTCCAGCGGGTTTGAACACTGAAGCTTTCTTT.

The chain couples TRBV5-5 to TRBJ2-5; TRBD1 agrees at 7 bases. Per the germline V gene, CDR1 is SGHKS and CDR2 is YYEKEE (reference sequence). CDR3 length equals 14 residues. V shed 7 bases and J 2 bases; nucleotides not matched to a gene: 8. The CDR3 reads CASWRTGQQETQYF. The CDR3 DNA follows: TGTGCCAGCTGGAGGACAGGCCAACAAGAGACCCAGTACTTC. Based on the CDR3 plus reference TRBV5-5 and TRBJ2-5, the full variable domain is DAGVTQSPTHLIKTRGQQVTLRCSPISGHKSVSWYQQVLGQGPQFIFQYYEKEERGRGNFPDRFSARQFPNYSSELNVNALLLGDSALYLCASWRTGQQETQYFGPGTRLLVL.

This clone turned up a few times. V is TRBV5-1 and J is TRBJ1-2, with TRBD1 matching 7 bases. V shed 3 bases, J shed 4 bases, and the junction held 9 bases outside the gene matches. CDR1 is SGHRS and CDR2 is YFSETQ in the germline V gene. The CDR3 contains 15 residues. The CDR3 loop is CASSYRDSDSYGYTF. CDR3 nucleotides: TGCGCCAGCAGCTACCGGGACAGCGATTCCTATGGCTACACCTTC.

The J gene is TRBJ1-1, the V gene TRBV2; a possible D gene is TRBD1 (5 bases). Germline CDR1 reads SNHLY; CDR2 reads FYNNEI. Trimming left V 7 bases short and J 6 bases short, with 12 bases between. The CDR3 is made up of 12 amino acids. The CDR3 region has the DNA TGTGCCAGCACCGAGGCAGGGCCTGAAGCTTTCTTT. Translated, it gives CASTEAGPEAFF.

CDR3 DNA: TGTGCCAGCACCAAGGGACAGGGCACAGATACGCAGTATTTT. This codes for CASTKGQGTDTQYF. This sequence joins TRBV6-5 and TRBJ2-3; TRBD1 matches at 8 bases. The V gene's germline CDR1 is MNHEY and CDR2 SVGAGI. The CDR3 has 14 amino acids. The V gene end was trimmed by 7 bases and the J gene end by 1 base; junction bases not matched to a gene: 4.

The chain links TRBV6-1 to TRBJ1-4, with 8 positions matching TRBD1. This CDR3 spans 17 amino acids. The germline V gene encodes CDR1 MNHNS and CDR2 SASEGT. V trimming: 3 bases; J trimming: 0 bases; junction bases outside the gene matches: 6. The CDR3 DNA reads as TGTGCCAGCAGTGACGCCGACAGGGGAGCAACTAATGAAAAACTGTTTTTT. Residues: CASSDADRGATNEKLFF.

This chain links TRBV15 with TRBJ1-2; D unclear. Germline V gene lookup returns CDR1 LNHNV and CDR2 YYDKDF (reference sequence). V dropped 0 bases and J dropped 2 bases, with 7 bases sitting between them. The CDR3 contains 14 residues. CDR3 bases: TGTGCCACCAGCAGAGAGACCGGAAACTATGGCTACACCTTC. Its protein product is CATSRETGNYGYTF.

The V gene is TRBV6-6, the J gene TRBJ2-1; maybe TRBD1 (5 bases). Deletions cut 7 bases from V and 0 bases from J, with 7 bases between. Germline V gives CDR1 MNHNY, CDR2 SVGAGI (reference sequence). The CDR3 runs to 13 residues. CDR3 bases: TGTGCCAGCAAAGACAGCTCCTACAATGAGCAGTTCTTC. As protein: CASKDSSYNEQFF.

The gene calls are TRBV7-2 and TRBJ2-7, with 8 bases identical to TRBD1. The CDR3 consists of 14 residues. V was clipped by 3 bases and J by 2 bases; unmatched bases: 3. Germline values: CDR1 SGHTA, CDR2 FQGNSA. The CDR3: CASSLGTGPYEQYF. The CDR3 DNA follows: TGTGCCAGCAGCTTGGGGACAGGCCCCTACGAGCAGTACTTC.

The chain joins TRBV9 to TRBJ1-4, with D perhaps TRBD1 (5 bases). CDR1 and CDR2 (germline): SGDLS, YYNGEE. This CDR3 comprises 16 residues. The V gene lost 2 bases and the J gene lost 8 bases, with 19 bases spanning the gap. The CDR3, as DNA: TGTGCCAGCAGCGTGTTAGCCATGGGGGTTAGGGAAAAACTGTTTTTT. It yields the protein CASSVLAMGVREKLFF. The full variable domain, with the rest looked up from reference TRBV9 and TRBJ1-4, is DSGVTQTPKHLITATGQRVTLRCSPRSGDLSVYWYQQSLDQGLQFLIQYYNGEERAKGNILERFSAQQFPDLHSELNLSSLELGDSALYFCASSVLAMGVREKLFFGSGTQLSVL.

This chain links TRBV18 with TRBJ1-6, with 9 bases identical to TRBD1. The CDR3 consists of 15 residues. Looked up from germline, CDR1 is KGHSH and CDR2 is LQKENI. V was pared by 5 bases and J by 6 bases, with 5 bases of the junction left unmatched. The CDR3 reads CASSMGQGLNSPLHF. Here the CDR3 DNA reads TGTGCCAGCTCAATGGGACAGGGTCTTAATTCACCCCTCCACTTT.

The J gene is TRBJ2-7, the V gene TRBV5-6; TRBD2 matches 13 bases. The germline V gene encodes CDR1 SGHDT and CDR2 YYEEEE. This CDR3 is 18 amino acids long. V was clipped by 3 bases and J by 2 bases; unmatched bases: 11. The CDR3 bases are TGTGCCAGCAGCTCACCCGGGACTAGCGGGACCTATCCCTACGAGCAGTACTTC. This translates into CASSSPGTSGTYPYEQYF. The whole variable domain, remainder taken from reference TRBV5-6 and TRBJ2-7, is DAGVTQSPTHLIKTRGQQVTLRCSPKSGHDTVSWYQQALGQGPQFIFQYYEEEERQRGNFPDRFSGHQFPNYSSELNVNALLLGDSALYLCASSSPGTSGTYPYEQYFGPGTRLTVT.

The rearrangement uses TRBV28 and TRBJ1-4; 9 positions match TRBD1. The junction had 3 bases not matched to a gene; V was cut back by 2 bases and J by 5 bases. Germline V gene data show CDR1 as MDHEN and CDR2 as SYDVKM. CDR3 length: 15 amino acids. CDR3 sequence: CASSLGDRANEKLFF. The CDR3 coding sequence is TGTGCCAGCAGTTTAGGGGACAGGGCAAATGAAAAACTGTTTTTT.

V usage is TRBV9 and J usage is TRBJ2-3; weak D call: TRBD2 (6 bases). This CDR3 has 14 residues. V was pared by 5 bases and J by 0 bases, with 10 bases between. Germline values: CDR1 SGDLS, CDR2 YYNGEE. CDR3 bases: TGTGCCAGCAGTGCAGGACTAAGCACAGATACGCAGTATTTT. Translation gives CASSAGLSTDTQYF.

V and J are TRBV30 and TRBJ1-2; weak D call: TRBD1 (5 bases). Germline V gives CDR1 GTSNPN, CDR2 SVGIG (reference sequence). The V end was cut by 3 bases, the J end by 0 bases, with 14 bases between. CDR3 length equals 15 residues. CDR3 coding DNA: TGTGCCTGGAGCTTAAGGGACGGCTCTAACTATGGCTACACCTTC. This sequence encodes CAWSLRDGSNYGYTF.